This T cell receptor (beta chain) was documented in a study of cytomegalovirus exposure and HLA in healthy donors. Across the study: In a later analysis, it was reported that the 120 or so validation repertoires had been produced on the same platform as the 500 to 850 repertoires belonging to the first cohort.

The donors were part of the 120-subject validation cohort, which stood apart from the roughly 700-subject first cohort. Measured with immunoSEQ multiplex PCR; TCRdb has only the in-frame clones, and not every one. The data show 150,000 or so clones, approximately 91% seen once. Study-wide results and caveats: Most TCR sequences were uncommon, yet certain public TCRs appeared in many donors. Cytomegalovirus status, reportedly, was diagnosed with high specificity and sensitivity by the classifier.

Points on this clone: What it binds is not known.

The CDR3 consists of 15 residues. Trimming at V came to 5 bases and at J to 2 bases, leaving 7 bases not matched to a gene. Germline assignment: CDR1 SGHVS and CDR2 FNYEAQ. Sequences were obtained from PBMCs. The V call is TRBV7-6, the J call TRBJ2-7; 9 bases are a match to TRBD2. The sequence was collected from a woman aged 18-29 years in good health and CMV-seropositive. As DNA, the CDR3 is TGTGCCAGCAGCCGCCAACTAGCGGGTGCCTACGAGCAGTACTTC. This sequence encodes CASSRQLAGAYEQYF.